The 23 T cell receptor beta chains presented below share a single source sample, sequenced in a study of blood T cell repertoires in COVID-19. TCRdb keeps only in-frame clones here, not all; method: immunoSEQ multiplex PCR. The data contain under 200,000 clones, 82% of them singletons. The sequenced material came from PBMCs or T cells enriched from blood (not recorded which). These receptor sequences come from a woman in her sixties with acute COVID-19.

The table lists this clone with many counts. The genes are TRBV14 and TRBJ1-4, with 9 nucleotides matching TRBD1. V lost 0 bases, J lost 11 bases, and 7 bases stayed unmatched. Germline V gene lookup returns CDR1 SGHDN and CDR2 FVKESK. This CDR3 has 15 residues. The CDR3 protein is CASSQERGQGPKLFF. The CDR3 bases are TGTGCCAGCAGCCAAGAGAGGGGACAGGGCCCGAAACTGTTTTTT.

In this sample, this clone turned up once. The genes are TRBV7-2 and TRBJ1-5, with 8 bases aligning to TRBD1. The CDR3 loop spans 14 amino acids. After removal of 6 bases from V and 7 bases from J, the junction contained 8 bases not matched to a gene. Germline V gives CDR1 SGHTA, CDR2 FQGNSA. CDR3 region: CASRTGDQNQPQHF. The CDR3, as DNA: TGTGCCAGCAGGACAGGGGACCAGAACCAGCCCCAGCATTTT.

The genes are TRBV9 and TRBJ2-7; the D gene is possibly TRBD2 (6 bases). The CDR3 sequence is 13 residues long. Trimming left V 0 bases short and J 6 bases short, with 10 bases between. The germline V gene encodes CDR1 SGDLS and CDR2 YYNGEE. CDR3 coding DNA: TGTGCCAGCAGCGTAGTCGGGAGCCGCGAGCAGTACTTC. It codes for CASSVVGSREQYF.

The chain uses TRBV6-5 and TRBJ1-1, with D maybe TRBD1 (5 bases). CDR1 is MNHEY and CDR2 is SVGAGI in the germline V gene. With 7 bases removed from V and 0 bases from J, the gap between germline ends came to 9 bases. This CDR3 has 13 amino acids. The chain's CDR3 is CASKTDMNTEAFF. CDR3 coding DNA: TGTGCCAGCAAGACAGACATGAACACTGAAGCTTTCTTT.

This chain joins TRBV11-2 and TRBJ2-7; no reliable D call. The V end lost 0 bases, the J end lost 4 bases, and 4 bases lay between the germline ends. CDR3 length: 12 amino acids. From germline, CDR1 is SGHAT and CDR2 FQNNGV. The CDR3, as DNA: TGTGCCAGCAGCTTAGACAGGTACGAGCAGTACTTC. As protein: CASSLDRYEQYF.

This chain links TRBV7-9 with TRBJ2-7; D may be TRBD1 (5 bases). V lost 1 base, J lost 3 bases, and 22 bases lay in between. The germline gives CDR1 SEHNR, CDR2 FQNEAQ (reference sequence). There are 18 residues in the CDR3. This CDR3 is CASSLGGTGGRRFYEQYV. The CDR3 DNA is TGTGCCAGCAGCTTAGGGGGCACAGGTGGTAGGAGATTCTACGAGCAGTACGTC.

This clone was seen a few times. The chain joins TRBV10-3 to TRBJ1-3, with a weak D call TRBD1 (5 bases). The germline V and J ends were trimmed by 7 bases and 3 bases, with 10 bases remaining between them. Germline V CDR1 and CDR2: ENHRY, SYGVKD. This CDR3 comprises 13 residues. The chain's CDR3 is CAITGTFGNTIYF. The CDR3 region has the DNA TGTGCCATCACCGGGACTTTTGGAAACACCATATATTTT.

In DNA, the CDR3 is TGTGCCAGCAGTATAAGGACTAGCGGGAAAAAAGAGACCCAGTACTTC. This codes for CASSIRTSGKKETQYF. The chain is built from TRBV27 and TRBJ2-5, with 12 bases identical to TRBD2. Trimming removed 5 bases from V and 3 bases from J; junction bases left unmatched: 7. Per the germline V gene, CDR1 is MNHEY and CDR2 is SMNVEV (reference sequence). The CDR3 runs to 16 residues.

This chain connects TRBV9 to TRBJ2-7; weak D call: TRBD2 (6 bases). Germline V gene sequence: CDR1 SGDLS, CDR2 YYNGEE. This CDR3 contains 14 residues. Trimming cost V 0 bases and J 4 bases, with 11 bases left between them. CDR3 bases: TGTGCCAGCAGCGTAGTAGGGACTCCTTACGAGCAGTACTTC. Its translation is CASSVVGTPYEQYF.

This sequence joins TRBV29-1 and TRBJ2-3, with TRBD2 matching 8 bases. Per germline, CDR1 SQVTM and CDR2 ANQGSEA. The CDR3 spans 13 residues. The V gene end was trimmed by 7 bases and the J gene end by 3 bases; junction bases not matched to a gene: 6. The CDR3 DNA reads as TGCAGCGCGGACGGGGGGGGGACAGATACGCAGTATTTT. This sequence encodes CSADGGGTDTQYF.

The rearrangement uses TRBV7-9 and TRBJ1-1; TRBD1 is a possible D gene (6 bases). Trimming took off 6 bases at V and 0 bases at J, with 20 bases between the two ends. CDR3 length equals 17 residues. Germline CDR1 and CDR2: SEHNR and FQNEAQ (reference sequence). CDR3 residues: CASSPDSPLRMNTEAFF. The CDR3 DNA sequence: TGTGCCAGCAGTCCGGACAGTCCCCTCCGTATGAACACTGAAGCTTTCTTT.

This clone showed up just a few times. The rearrangement links TRBV30 to TRBJ1-5; D may be TRBD1 (6 bases). Germline V gives CDR1 GTSNPN, CDR2 SVGIG (reference sequence). With 4 bases removed from V and 6 bases from J, the gap between germline ends came to 10 bases. The CDR3 is made up of 12 amino acids. The DNA of the CDR3 is TGTGCCTGGAATCGGGGGGCTCAGCCCCAGCATTTT. Residues: CAWNRGAQPQHF.

This chain uses TRBV18 with TRBJ1-3; 7 bases agree with TRBD1. The CDR3 is 15 residues long. The germline V gene has CDR1 KGHSH and CDR2 LQKENI. V was pared by 2 bases and J by 7 bases, with 8 bases of the junction left unmatched. CDR3 DNA sequence: TGTGCCAGCTCACCATTTTCAGACAGGGCGAACACCATATATTTT. The encoded protein is CASSPFSDRANTIYF.

This chain connects TRBV27 to TRBJ2-7; TRBD1 is a possible D gene (5 bases). This CDR3 has 13 residues. The V gene lost 6 bases and the J gene lost 2 bases, with 11 bases spanning the gap. In germline, CDR1 is MNHEY, CDR2 SMNVEV (reference sequence). The CDR3 nucleotides read TGTGCCAGCAGCACCGGACAACCCTACGAGCAGTACTTC. It codes for CASSTGQPYEQYF.

In nucleotides, the CDR3 is TGTGCCATCAGTCCTAGGGGGGGTTATTATGGCTACACCTTC. Its protein product is CAISPRGGYYGYTF. The V and J genes are TRBV10-3 and TRBJ1-2, with D perhaps TRBD1 (6 bases). The germline V and J ends were trimmed by 5 bases and 5 bases, with 15 bases remaining between them. In germline, CDR1 is ENHRY, CDR2 SYGVKD. The CDR3 length is 14 residues.

This chain links TRBV4-1 with TRBJ2-1; 12 nucleotides agree with TRBD1. Per the germline V gene, CDR1 is MGHRA and CDR2 is YSYEKL. The CDR3 length is 16 residues. Losses at the gene ends were 1 base for V and 8 bases for J; bases not matched to a gene: 6. CDR3 sequence: CASSQVLGQGAHEQFF. CDR3 nucleotides: TGCGCCAGCAGCCAAGTATTGGGACAGGGGGCACATGAGCAGTTCTTC.

J is TRBJ1-5 and V is TRBV30, with no clear D. Germline-derived CDR1 and CDR2 are GTSNPN and SVGIG (reference sequence). The CDR3 spans 14 residues. Trimming cost V 0 bases and J 3 bases, with 9 bases left between them. The DNA for the CDR3 is TGTGCCTGGAGTGTAGAGGAGGTCAATCAGCCCCAGCATTTT. Translated: CAWSVEEVNQPQHF.

The chain employs TRBV7-2 and TRBJ2-3, with 8 bases aligning to TRBD1. The V segment lost 5 bases and the J segment 2 bases; nucleotides outside the gene matches: 9. The germline gives CDR1 SGHTA, CDR2 FQGNSA. This CDR3 region has 16 residues. The CDR3: CASSDRDRLFTDTQYF. The CDR3 DNA follows: TGTGCCAGCAGCGACCGGGACAGGCTCTTCACAGATACGCAGTATTTT.

This chain connects TRBV2 to TRBJ1-2; 8 nucleotides line up with TRBD1. The germline V gene encodes CDR1 SNHLY and CDR2 FYNNEI. There are 14 residues in the CDR3. V lost 3 bases, J lost 5 bases, and 5 bases stayed unmatched. CDR3: CASSDAGGFYGYTF. DNA for the CDR3: TGTGCCAGCAGTGACGCAGGGGGCTTTTATGGCTACACCTTC.

This sequence joins TRBV5-5 and TRBJ2-1, with D maybe TRBD1 (6 bases). Trimming shortened V by 5 bases and J by 8 bases, and 14 bases separated the two germline ends. This CDR3 region has 13 residues. Germline V gives CDR1 SGHKS, CDR2 YYEKEE (reference sequence). The CDR3 nucleotides read TGTGCCAGCAGTTCACAGGGCCTGGATGAGCAGTTCTTC. It translates to CASSSQGLDEQFF.

The V and J genes are TRBV9 and TRBJ1-6; TRBD1 matches 8 bases. The length of the CDR3 is 15 residues. Germline loops: CDR1 SGDLS, CDR2 YYNGEE. V was pared by 6 bases and J by 8 bases, with 10 bases of the junction left unmatched. The CDR3 coding sequence is TGTGCCAGCACCACCGGACAGGGCACCCATTCACCCCTCCACTTT. Its protein is CASTTGQGTHSPLHF.

The chain uses TRBV10-3 and TRBJ2-6; TRBD1 matches 10 bases. V lost 8 bases to trimming and J lost 2 bases; unmatched junction nucleotides: 9. The CDR3 spans 17 residues. The V gene's germline CDR1 is ENHRY and CDR2 SYGVKD. DNA for the CDR3: TGTGCCATCGGTCGACAGGGGGCTGGGGCTGGGGCCAACGTCCTGACTTTC. This translates into CAIGRQGAGAGANVLTF.

Comment on this clone: The same CDR3 is also encoded by other DNA sequences in this sample. V usage is TRBV6-2 or TRBV6-3 and J usage is TRBJ1-2; the D gene is possibly TRBD1 (5 bases). Trimming left V 6 bases short and J 1 base short, with 9 bases between. Germline lookup yields CDR1 MNHEY and CDR2 SVGEGT. This CDR3 contains 13 residues. CDR3 DNA sequence: TGTGCCAGCAGCCAAGACAGTAACTATGGCTACACCTTC. Amino acid sequence: CASSQDSNYGYTF.